The 23 T cell receptor beta chains listed next were all sequenced from one sample in a study of blood T cells in healthy people across ages. With a J-beta primer mix and a sample-barcoded 5' primer, a second PCR ran about 7 to 12 cycles. TCRdb reprocessed the 5' RACE reads with MiXCR, giving one entry per CDR3 protein. This repertoire shows about a million distinct CDR3 sequences, about 44% found once; its top ten account for roughly 13%. Sequencing was carried out using blood. The receptors stem from a man younger than 45 in good health.

V and J are TRBV11-2 and TRBJ2-5, with D perhaps given as TRBD1 or TRBD2 (5 bases each). Trimming took 6 bases from V and 2 from J, leaving 16 bases between them. Germline loops: CDR1 SGHAT, CDR2 FQNNGV. The CDR3 runs 15 residues. The CDR3 DNA is TGTGCCAGCAGACTAGGGTCGTGGGGGCAAGAGACCCAGTACTTC. Protein: CASRLGSWGQETQYF. The full variable domain, rest sourced from reference TRBV11-2 and TRBJ2-5, is EAGVAQSPRYKIIEKRQSVAFWCNPISGHATLYWYQQILGQGPKLLIQFQNNGVVDDSQLPKDRFSAERLKGVDSTLKIQPAKLEDSAVYLCASRLGSWGQETQYFGPGTRLLVL.

This clonotype was recorded a few times. The CDR3 sequence: CASRGTSSYEQYF. As DNA, the CDR3 is TGTGCCAGCAGGGGGACTAGCAGCTACGAGCAGTACTTC. The V gene is TRBV6-2 or TRBV6-3, the J gene TRBJ2-7; TRBD2 agrees at 9 bases. Germline loops: CDR1 MNHEY, CDR2 SVGEGT. Trimming at V came to 6 bases and at J to 3 bases, leaving 3 bases not matched to a gene. This CDR3 is built from 13 residues.

The chain recombines TRBV28 with TRBJ1-1, with D perhaps TRBD1 (5 bases). Per the germline V gene, CDR1 is MDHEN and CDR2 is SYDVKM. The CDR3 has 13 residues. V shed 11 bases and J shed 5 bases, with 18 bases lying between them. The CDR3 region is CAASWGWRTEAFF. The CDR3 DNA follows: TGTGCCGCCAGTTGGGGGTGGAGGACTGAAGCTTTCTTT.

This clonotype was seen only a few times. The chain uses TRBV5-5 and TRBJ2-3; D may match TRBD1 or TRBD2 (5 bases each). Germline CDR1 is SGHKS and CDR2 is YYEKEE (reference sequence). V was pared by 0 bases and J by 3 bases, with 14 bases between. This CDR3 region has 16 residues. The CDR3 region is CASSLGLRGSTDTQYF. The DNA of the CDR3 is TGTGCCAGCAGCTTGGGCTTACGGGGCTCGACAGATACGCAGTATTTT. Based on the CDR3 plus reference TRBV5-5 and TRBJ2-3, the full variable domain is DAGVTQSPTHLIKTRGQQVTLRCSPISGHKSVSWYQQVLGQGPQFIFQYYEKEERGRGNFPDRFSARQFPNYSSELNVNALLLGDSALYLCASSLGLRGSTDTQYFGPGTRLTVL.

This clonotype was seen a few times. V gene TRBV19 combines with J gene TRBJ2-1, with 11 positions matching TRBD2. CDR1 and CDR2 (germline): LNHDA, SQIVND (reference sequence). The CDR3 contains 15 residues. V was pared by 7 bases and J by 9 bases, with 11 bases of the junction left unmatched. CDR3 DNA sequence: TGTGCCAGTAAACCCTTAGCGGGGGGGCTAAGTGAGCAGTTCTTC. This codes for CASKPLAGGLSEQFF.

The chain has TRBV7-2 and TRBJ2-1; 12 bases map to TRBD2. The CDR3 length is 17 residues. Germline CDR1 is SGHTA and CDR2 is FQGNSA. V was pared by 1 base and J by 5 bases, with 6 bases of the junction left unmatched. The CDR3: CASSLGPLAGGNNEQFF. The CDR3 DNA is TGTGCCAGCAGCTTAGGGCCCCTAGCGGGGGGGAACAATGAGCAGTTCTTC.

This chain uses TRBV4-1 with TRBJ2-3; D remains ambiguous. Germline V gene data show CDR1 as MGHRA and CDR2 as YSYEKL. V was trimmed by 1 base and J by 4 bases, leaving 9 bases between them. The CDR3 consists of 14 residues. The CDR3 protein is CASSQAIAADTQYF. The CDR3 DNA is TGCGCCAGCAGCCAAGCTATTGCGGCAGATACGCAGTATTTT.

The chain is built from TRBV13 and TRBJ2-1, with 7 bases lining up with TRBD1. Trimming took 4 bases from V and 9 from J; bases not matched to a gene: 6. Germline-derived CDR1 and CDR2 are PRHDT and FYEKMQ (reference sequence). The length of the CDR3 is 13 residues. CDR3 in DNA: TGTGCCAGCAGCTACCGACAGGGTATTGAGCAGTTCTTC. It translates to CASSYRQGIEQFF.

The chain employs TRBV20-1 and TRBJ2-7; D possibly matches TRBD1 or TRBD2 (5 bases each). This CDR3 region has 12 residues. Per the germline V gene, CDR1 is DFQATT and CDR2 is SNEGSKA (reference sequence). The V gene lost 5 bases and the J gene lost 1 base, with 9 bases spanning the gap. The CDR3 DNA follows: TGCAGTGCTCGGGACGAATCCTACGAGCAGTACTTC. Residues: CSARDESYEQYF.

The chain couples TRBV7-9 to TRBJ1-2; TRBD1 is a possible D gene (5 bases). V lost 5 bases and J lost 0, with 16 bases in between. The CDR3 is made up of 16 amino acids. CDR1 and CDR2 from the germline V gene are SEHNR and FQNEAQ (reference sequence). CDR3 residues: CASSPPGTGANYGYTF. CDR3 DNA: TGTGCCAGCAGCCCTCCCGGGACGGGGGCTAACTATGGCTACACCTTC.

V gene TRBV2 combines with J gene TRBJ2-1; D assignment may be TRBD1 or TRBD2 (5 bases each). The V and J ends lost 2 bases and 1 base respectively, with 15 bases between them. This CDR3 region has 17 residues. Germline V lookup: CDR1 SNHLY, CDR2 FYNNEI. CDR3 residues: CASSEWGRRRSYNEQFF. CDR3 nucleotides: TGTGCCAGCAGTGAATGGGGGAGACGACGGTCCTACAATGAGCAGTTCTTC.

This chain uses TRBV2 with TRBJ2-1, with a possible D match to TRBD1 (6 bases). Germline assignment: CDR1 SNHLY and CDR2 FYNNEI. V gave up 5 bases and J gave up 0 bases, with 14 bases separating them. The CDR3 consists of 16 residues. This CDR3 is CASSPDVTGSYNEQFF. CDR3 bases: TGTGCCAGCAGTCCCGACGTGACAGGCTCCTACAATGAGCAGTTCTTC.

Concerning this clonotype: This may stem from a read error, because a much larger clone lies one nucleotide away. The chain recombines TRBV28 with TRBJ2-5; 8 nucleotides align to TRBD2. Trimming cost V 8 bases and J 13 bases; bases outside gene matches: 15. The CDR3 is 13 residues long. Germline V gene sequence: CDR1 MDHEN, CDR2 SYDVKM. The CDR3 spells CASRGGEGYERYF. DNA of the CDR3: TGTGCCAGCCGGGGGGGCGAGGGCTACGAGCGGTACTTC.

This clonotype turned up a few times. The gene calls are TRBV5-1 and TRBJ2-3; tentatively, D is TRBD1 (6 bases). V was clipped by 4 bases and J by 1 base, with 10 bases between them. Germline V lookup: CDR1 SGHRS, CDR2 YFSETQ. This CDR3 spans 14 amino acids. In nucleotides, the CDR3 is TGCGCCAGCAGCCCAGGGACACGCACAGATACGCAGTATTTT. Translated: CASSPGTRTDTQYF.

The V call is TRBV5-6, the J call TRBJ1-2, with 7 nucleotides matching TRBD1. The ends lost 0 bases at V and 7 bases at J; junction bases unmatched: 6. CDR1 is SGHDT, CDR2 YYEEEE, per germline. The CDR3 extends over 14 amino acids. CDR3 loop: CASSLAGTAGGYTF. CDR3 DNA sequence: TGTGCCAGCAGCTTGGCCGGGACAGCCGGTGGCTACACCTTC.

V gene TRBV6-1 combines with J gene TRBJ1-2; no definite D call. The CDR3 consists of 14 residues. Germline loops: CDR1 MNHNS, CDR2 SASEGT. V was trimmed by 7 bases and J by 0 bases, leaving 12 bases between them. The CDR3: CASTPMESNYGYTF. In nucleotides, the CDR3 is TGTGCCAGCACCCCAATGGAATCTAACTATGGCTACACCTTC.

The J gene is TRBJ2-1, the V gene TRBV4-1; unclear D gene. Looked up from germline, CDR1 is MGHRA and CDR2 is YSYEKL. The CDR3 has 17 residues. The V end lost 0 bases, the J end lost 0 bases, and 12 bases lay between the germline ends. The DNA of the CDR3 is TGCGCCAGCAGCCAAGAGTCGGGTCATAGCTCCTACAATGAGCAGTTCTTC. Protein sequence: CASSQESGHSSYNEQFF.

CDR3 DNA: TGTGCCAGCATCCTACAGGGAGGGATCACTGAAGCTTTCTTT. Translated, it gives CASILQGGITEAFF. V gene TRBV28 combines with J gene TRBJ1-1, with D maybe TRBD1 (6 bases). The CDR3 extends over 14 amino acids. Germline-derived CDR1 and CDR2 are MDHEN and SYDVKM. The V gene lost 7 bases and the J gene lost 4 bases, with 16 bases spanning the gap. Full variable domain (remainder filled in from reference TRBV28 and TRBJ1-1): DVKVTQSSRYLVKRTGEKVFLECVQDMDHENMFWYRQDPGLGLRLIYFSYDVKMKEKGDIPEGYSVSREKKERFSLILESASTNQTSMYLCASILQGGITEAFFGQGTRLTVV.

Only a few counts were recorded for this clonotype. The chain joins TRBV7-9 to TRBJ1-2; tentative D call: TRBD1 (5 bases). Trimming stripped 3 bases from V and 4 bases from J, with 18 bases between. The germline V gene has CDR1 SEHNR and CDR2 FQNEAQ (reference sequence). The CDR3 loop spans 16 amino acids. The CDR3 nucleotides read TGTGCCAGCAGCTTGGTCAAGGGGAGGGGTTCCTATGGCTACACCTTC. It is translated as CASSLVKGRGSYGYTF. Full variable domain (outside the CDR3, taken from reference TRBV7-9 and TRBJ1-2): DTGVSQNPRHKITKRGQNVTFRCDPISEHNRLYWYRQTLGQGPEFLTYFQNEAQLEKSRLLSDRFSAERPKGSFSTLEIQRTEQGDSAMYLCASSLVKGRGSYGYTFGSGTRLTVV.

This chain links TRBV4-1 with TRBJ2-2; 8 positions agree with TRBD1. Germline V CDR1 and CDR2: MGHRA, YSYEKL. This CDR3 is built from 15 residues. With V trimmed by 4 bases and J by 6 bases, 7 bases remained unmatched. CDR3 nucleotides: TGCGCCAGCAGCCCGAGGGACAGGATCGCCGGGGAGCTGTTTTTT. Protein product: CASSPRDRIAGELFF.

This CDR3 is CASSLEGLAGREQYF. CDR3 sequence (DNA): TGTGCCAGCAGCTTAGAGGGCCTAGCGGGGCGAGAGCAGTACTTC. The rearrangement joins TRBV7-2 to TRBJ2-7, with 9 bases fitting TRBD2. Trimming at V came to 1 base and at J to 7 bases, leaving 8 bases not matched to a gene. Germline V lookup: CDR1 SGHTA, CDR2 FQGNSA. The CDR3 totals 15 residues.

This chain joins TRBV29-1 and TRBJ2-7, with 13 positions matching TRBD2. There are 16 residues in the CDR3. V gave up 6 bases and J gave up 1 base; unmatched junction bases: 9. CDR1 and CDR2 from the germline V gene are SQVTM and ANQGSEA. The CDR3 DNA is TGCAGCGTGACCGGGACTAGCGGGGCATTGTCCTACGAGCAGTACTTC. Its protein product is CSVTGTSGALSYEQYF.

Concerning this clonotype: This may be a read error, as it is one base from a much larger clone. The chain uses TRBV5-1 and TRBJ1-2, with D tentatively TRBD1 (5 bases). V dropped 4 bases and J dropped 4 bases, with 11 bases sitting between them. CDR3 size: 13 residues. The V gene's germline CDR1 is SGHRS and CDR2 YFSETQ. DNA of the CDR3: TGCGCCAGCAGCGTGGAGGGGACCTATGGCTACACCTTC. Translating gives CASSVEGTYGYTF.